The text below deals with one T cell receptor (beta chain). No antigen is known for it. The data are from a study of T cell responses to AZD1222 COVID-19 vaccine. Study at large: Second-dose intervals near 4 or 12 weeks were combined.

This CDR3 is 14 amino acids long. Trimming left V 6 bases short and J 7 bases short, with 15 bases between. Germline lookup yields CDR1 SNHLY and CDR2 FYNNEI. The study's findings and limits: Receipt of two AZD1222 doses was followed by a rise in Spike-specific TCR breadth and depth.

This table comes from immunoSEQ multiplex PCR, and its TCRdb copy is limited to in-frame clones, with some not included. Among some 200,000 clones listed, almost 95% were seen once. The chain combines TRBV2 with TRBJ1-4; a weak D match, TRBD1 (5 bases). Sequenced material: peripheral blood, taken on day 0 of AZD1222 vaccination. The source of this sequence is an adult in good health. CDR3: CASSRRTGLEKLFF. CDR3 DNA: TGTGCCAGCAGCAGGAGGACGGGACTTGAAAAACTGTTTTTT.